Following are 19 T cell receptor beta chains from one sample sequenced in a study of shared clonotypes between healthy human individuals. The method was immunoSEQ multiplex PCR; TCRdb's version includes in-frame clones alone and lacks a portion of them. Here the sample spans around 690,000 clones, 90% being singletons. Source material: memory CD8+ T cells from PBMCs. Subset defined: CD45RO+ cells pooled with CCR7-negative TemRA cells. These TCRs come from a man younger than 30 in good health. Some clones in this sample may be carry-over from other donors' samples.

The rearrangement links TRBV28 to TRBJ2-7, with 14 bases that match TRBD2. The CDR3 runs 15 residues. Looked up from germline, CDR1 is MDHEN and CDR2 is SYDVKM. J gave up 8 bases and V 4 bases, and 7 bases lay outside the gene matches. This chain's CDR3 is CASSSRLAGGQKQYF. The CDR3, as DNA: TGTGCCAGCAGTTCTCGACTAGCGGGAGGGCAGAAGCAGTACTTC.

V usage is TRBV5-4 and J usage is TRBJ1-1; 9 nucleotides line up with TRBD1. Trimming removed 7 bases from V and 0 bases from J; junction bases left unmatched: 4. The CDR3 has 14 residues. Per germline, CDR1 SGHNT and CDR2 YYREEE (reference sequence). DNA of the CDR3: TGTGCCAGCTATACAGGGGGCATGAACACTGAAGCTTTCTTT. It specifies CASYTGGMNTEAFF.

This chain connects TRBV18 to TRBJ1-5, with 8 bases lining up with TRBD1. The CDR3 consists of 17 residues. From germline, CDR1 is KGHSH and CDR2 LQKENI. After removal of 3 bases from V and 3 bases from J, the junction contained 10 bases not matched to a gene. The CDR3 DNA is TGTGCCAGCTCACCCGGGGGACCAGGGGGCTTCAATCAGCCCCAGCATTTT. Protein product: CASSPGGPGGFNQPQHF.

The chain recombines TRBV5-6 with TRBJ1-2; D call uncertain. Trimming cost V 4 bases and J 10 bases, with 11 bases left between them. The CDR3 has 11 residues. Germline-derived CDR1 and CDR2 are SGHDT and YYEEEE. The CDR3 sequence: CASSATRAYTF. In DNA form, the CDR3 reads TGTGCCAGCAGCGCAACCCGAGCCTACACCTTC.

This clone was recorded once. The gene calls are TRBV7-6 and TRBJ2-2; TRBD1 matches at 8 bases. Trimming took 5 bases from V and 4 from J; bases not matched to a gene: 6. Germline CDR1 is SGHVS and CDR2 is FNYEAQ. CDR3 length equals 15 residues. CDR3 nucleotides: TGTGCCAGCAGCCCCGGACAGGGTTCCACCGGGGAGCTGTTTTTT. Amino acids: CASSPGQGSTGELFF.

The rearrangement joins TRBV21-1 to TRBJ2-7; no DNA check was done on the table's D call, TRBD2. TRBV21-1 is an annotated pseudogene. The CDR3 totals 13 residues. The CDR3 region has the DNA TGTGCCAGCAGCAAAGTATATGCGGCCCCGCAGTACTTC. This codes for CASSKVYAAPQYF.

In its sample, this clone was seen once. V is TRBV5-8 and J is TRBJ2-3, with 10 bases fitting TRBD2. The germline gives CDR1 SGHTS, CDR2 YDEGEE. J lost 5 bases, V lost 4 bases, and 10 bases had no gene match. The CDR3 is made up of 16 amino acids. CDR3 protein: CASSQRTSGWRDTQYF. In nucleotides, the CDR3 is TGTGCCAGCAGCCAAAGGACTAGCGGTTGGAGAGATACGCAGTATTTT.

The CDR3 DNA reads TGTGCCAGCAGCTTAGCCGGGCCCCGGCCCGAGCAGTACTTC. Its translation: CASSLAGPRPEQYF. The chain has TRBV7-8 and TRBJ2-7; D not resolved. The CDR3 sequence is 14 residues long. Germline CDR1 is SGHVS and CDR2 is FQNEAQ. V was shortened by 0 bases and J by 6 bases, with 12 bases between the two germline ends.

The chain is built from TRBV6-5 and TRBJ2-1; D might be TRBD1 (6 bases). This CDR3 has 14 residues. V lost 5 bases and J lost 7, with 15 bases in between. CDR1 and CDR2 (germline): MNHEY, SVGAGI. Written as DNA, the CDR3 is TGTGCCAGCAGTCCGGGACATCTAGGGAATGAGCAGTTCTTC. Amino acid sequence: CASSPGHLGNEQFF.

The chain couples TRBV7-2 to TRBJ2-7, with 10 bases lining up with TRBD1. Germline loops: CDR1 SGHTA, CDR2 FQGNSA. This CDR3 contains 13 residues. After removal of 4 bases from V and 7 bases from J, the junction contained 4 bases not matched to a gene. CDR3 DNA sequence: TGTGCCAGCAGCTGGGGGACAGGGGTTGAGCAGTACTTC. Amino acids: CASSWGTGVEQYF.

This clone showed up just once. The chain joins TRBV27 to TRBJ2-7, with 10 bases identical to TRBD2. J lost 2 bases, V lost 5 bases, and 9 bases had no gene match. The CDR3 length is 16 residues. CDR1 and CDR2 from the germline V gene are MNHEY and SMNVEV (reference sequence). The CDR3, as DNA: TGTGCCAGCAGTCCCCTAGTGCTAGCGGGAGCCTACGAGCAGTACTTC. The encoded protein is CASSPLVLAGAYEQYF.

The chain has TRBV7-2 and TRBJ2-2; D ambiguous. Trimming shortened V by 2 bases and J by 9 bases, and 19 bases separated the two germline ends. The CDR3 consists of 16 residues. Germline V gene lookup returns CDR1 SGHTA and CDR2 FQGNSA. CDR3 bases: TGTGCCAGCAGCTTACAGATAACAGACGGGCGGCGGGAGCTGTTTTTT. Its protein product is CASSLQITDGRRELFF.

The chain has TRBV19 and TRBJ1-2; D is uncertain. The V and J ends lost 8 bases and 2 bases respectively, with 15 bases between them. The length of the CDR3 is 14 residues. CDR1 and CDR2 from the germline V gene are LNHDA and SQIVND (reference sequence). CDR3 sequence (DNA): TGTGCCAGTGGCACCTGGGCAGGCAACTATGGCTACACCTTC. Residues: CASGTWAGNYGYTF.

J is TRBJ1-4 and V is TRBV6-5, with a tentative D call TRBD1 (5 bases). Germline CDR1 MNHEY, CDR2 SVGAGI. The CDR3 runs to 16 residues. Trimming removed 0 bases at V and 8 bases at J, with 16 bases between. CDR3 in DNA: TGTGCCAGCAGTTACTCCTTGGGGGGGGAAGGCGAAAAACTGTTTTTT. Translating gives CASSYSLGGEGEKLFF.

The V and J genes are TRBV29-1 and TRBJ2-2; the D is unclear. There are 15 residues in the CDR3. V was cut by 3 bases and J by 0 bases, with 11 bases left in between. Germline V lookup: CDR1 SQVTM, CDR2 ANQGSEA. CDR3 loop: CSVEILGSNTGELFF. The CDR3 region has the DNA TGCAGCGTTGAGATTCTCGGGTCGAACACCGGGGAGCTGTTTTTT.

The DNA of the CDR3 is TGCGCCAGCAGCCAAGTTCCCCCAGGGAGTTCCCTGAACACTGAAGCTTTCTTT. It codes for CASSQVPPGSSLNTEAFF. The gene calls are TRBV4-1 and TRBJ1-1; TRBD1 is a possible D gene (5 bases). V lost 1 base to trimming and J lost 0 bases, with 18 bases between them. Germline CDR1 and CDR2: MGHRA and YSYEKL. The CDR3 contains 18 residues.

This chain uses TRBV4-1 with TRBJ2-1, with a tentative D call TRBD2 (5 bases). The CDR3 extends over 14 amino acids. The germline CDR1 and CDR2 sequences are MGHRA and YSYEKL. Deletions cut 1 base from V and 8 bases from J, with 12 bases between. The CDR3 coding sequence is TGCGCCAGCAGCCAAGGGGCCGGGGTCTATGAGCAGTTCTTC. Protein sequence: CASSQGAGVYEQFF.

This rearrangement joins TRBV7-2 to TRBJ2-1; TRBD2 matches 9 bases. The trim removed 3 bases at V and 4 bases at J, leaving 7 bases unmatched. Germline V lookup: CDR1 SGHTA, CDR2 FQGNSA. The length of the CDR3 is 16 residues. CDR3 protein: CASSLPGLAQYNEQFF. CDR3 coding DNA: TGTGCCAGCAGCTTGCCGGGACTAGCTCAGTACAATGAGCAGTTCTTC.

This clone appeared a single time. V usage is TRBV4-3 and J usage is TRBJ2-1; D gene unclear. The CDR3 has 14 residues. CDR1 and CDR2 (germline): LGHNA, YSLEER. V gave up 3 bases and J gave up 10 bases, with 16 bases separating them. Here the CDR3 reads CASSQSPRGREQFF. The CDR3 DNA reads as TGCGCCAGCAGCCAGAGCCCCAGAGGAAGGGAGCAGTTCTTC.